Below, one TCR beta chain is given with its context. Measured with immunoSEQ multiplex PCR; TCRdb has only the in-frame clones, and not every one. This sample has 90,000 to 100,000 clones, with 79% found just once. The V and J ends lost 5 bases and 5 bases respectively, with 13 bases between them. There are 12 residues in the CDR3. Germline V gene sequence: CDR1 GTSNPN, CDR2 SVGIG (reference sequence). These data originate in a study of control samples from healthy donors and cancer patients. This chain uses TRBV30 with TRBJ2-7; the D gene could be TRBD1 or TRBD2 (5 bases each). The clonotype originates from a woman aged 30 to 39 in good health. The sequenced sample was blood. CDR3 region: CAWGDLTDEQYF. DNA for the CDR3: TGTGCCTGGGGGGACCTTACGGACGAGCAGTACTTC.